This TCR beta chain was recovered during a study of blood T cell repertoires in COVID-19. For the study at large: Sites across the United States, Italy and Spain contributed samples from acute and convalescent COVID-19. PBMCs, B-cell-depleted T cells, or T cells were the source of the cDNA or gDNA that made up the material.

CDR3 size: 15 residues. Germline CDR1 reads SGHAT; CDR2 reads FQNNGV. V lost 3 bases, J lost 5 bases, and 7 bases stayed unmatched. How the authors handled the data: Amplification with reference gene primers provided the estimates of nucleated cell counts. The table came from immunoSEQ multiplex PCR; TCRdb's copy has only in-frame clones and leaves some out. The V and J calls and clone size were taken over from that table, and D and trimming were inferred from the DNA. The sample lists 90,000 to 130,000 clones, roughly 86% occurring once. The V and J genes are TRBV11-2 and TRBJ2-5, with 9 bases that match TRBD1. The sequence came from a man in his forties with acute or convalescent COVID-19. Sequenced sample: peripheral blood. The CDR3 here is CASSFTGQGWETQYF. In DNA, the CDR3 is TGTGCCAGCAGCTTTACGGGACAGGGCTGGGAGACCCAGTACTTC. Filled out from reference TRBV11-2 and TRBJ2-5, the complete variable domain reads EAGVAQSPRYKIIEKRQSVAFWCNPISGHATLYWYQQILGQGPKLLIQFQNNGVVDDSQLPKDRFSAERLKGVDSTLKIQPAKLEDSAVYLCASSFTGQGWETQYFGPGTRLLVL.